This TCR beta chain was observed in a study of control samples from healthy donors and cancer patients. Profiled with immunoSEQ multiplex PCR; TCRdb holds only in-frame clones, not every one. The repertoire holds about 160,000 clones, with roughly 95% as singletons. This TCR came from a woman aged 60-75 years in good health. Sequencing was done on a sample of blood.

The CDR3 spells CASSYFWYRSNQPQHF. CDR3 DNA sequence: TGTGCCAGCAGTTACTTCTGGTACCGTTCCAATCAGCCCCAGCATTTT. J is TRBJ1-5 and V is TRBV6-5, with D hard to call. V gave up 1 base and J gave up 3 bases, with 13 bases separating them. CDR3 length: 16 amino acids. CDR1 MNHEY and CDR2 SVGAGI come from the germline V gene.